The 27 T cell receptor beta chains below all came from one sample that was sequenced in a study of control samples from healthy donors and cancer patients. This table comes from immunoSEQ multiplex PCR, and its TCRdb copy is limited to in-frame clones, with some not included. The sample lists about 130,000 clones; around nine tenths were seen once. The sequencing sample was made of blood. All receptors derive from a man younger than 35 in good health.

The chain combines TRBV28 with TRBJ1-2; 9 bases match TRBD1. Germline CDR1 MDHEN, CDR2 SYDVKM. Germline trimming cut 2 bases from V and 4 bases from J; bases unmatched to any gene: 2. CDR3 length: 14 residues. CDR3 sequence: CASSLGDRVYGYTF. Written as DNA, the CDR3 is TGTGCCAGCAGTTTAGGGGACAGGGTCTATGGCTACACCTTC.

The DNA of the CDR3 is TGTGCCAGCAGCTTCCAGAGCTCCGGCCGCTACGAGCAGTACTTC. This codes for CASSFQSSGRYEQYF. The chain couples TRBV7-2 to TRBJ2-7; no reliable D call. The CDR3 runs 15 residues. Looked up from germline, CDR1 is SGHTA and CDR2 is FQGNSA. V shed 3 bases and J shed 3 bases, with 15 bases lying between them.

V usage is TRBV5-4 and J usage is TRBJ2-5, with 12 bases aligning to TRBD2. CDR3 size: 16 residues. Per germline, CDR1 SGHNT and CDR2 YYREEE (reference sequence). Losses at the gene ends were 0 bases for V and 6 bases for J; bases not matched to a gene: 6. In nucleotides, the CDR3 is TGTGCCAGCAGCTTGGAACCCCGGACTAGCGGGAAGACCCAGTACTTC. This translates into CASSLEPRTSGKTQYF.

The chain recombines TRBV6-2 or TRBV6-3 with TRBJ2-7; D remains ambiguous. This CDR3 is built from 13 residues. V was shortened by 5 bases and J by 2 bases, with 10 bases between the two germline ends. Germline-derived CDR1 and CDR2 are MNHEY and SVGEGT. CDR3 bases: TGTGCCAGCAGTCCCGGACGGACCTACGAGCAGTACGTC. It is translated as CASSPGRTYEQYV.

The rearrangement links TRBV5-6 to TRBJ1-1; D gene uncertain. Germline values: CDR1 SGHDT, CDR2 YYEEEE. The CDR3 extends over 13 amino acids. The V end was cut by 2 bases, the J end by 1 base, with 6 bases between. Written as DNA, the CDR3 is TGTGCCAGCAGCTTAACAGAGAACACTGAAGCTTTCTTT. It specifies CASSLTENTEAFF.

The chain combines TRBV15 with TRBJ2-1; tentatively, D is TRBD1 (5 bases). Per the germline V gene, CDR1 is LNHNV and CDR2 is YYDKDF (reference sequence). There are 15 residues in the CDR3. V lost 0 bases, J lost 1 base, and 7 bases lay in between. DNA for the CDR3: TGTGCCACCAGCAGAGACAGGGCGTCCTACAATGAGCAGTTCTTC. Translation: CATSRDRASYNEQFF.

This chain uses TRBV6-5 with TRBJ1-5; TRBD1 matches at 8 bases. This CDR3 region has 15 residues. The V gene end was trimmed by 4 bases and the J gene end by 5 bases; junction bases not matched to a gene: 7. Looked up from germline, CDR1 is MNHEY and CDR2 is SVGAGI. CDR3 region: CASSSDRVGDQPQHF. The CDR3 DNA sequence: TGTGCCAGCAGTTCGGACAGGGTAGGGGATCAGCCCCAGCATTTT.

This clone occurred a few times. The V call is TRBV5-4, the J call TRBJ2-1; 7 bases agree with TRBD2. The germline V gene encodes CDR1 SGHNT and CDR2 YYREEE (reference sequence). There are 16 residues in the CDR3. J lost 0 bases, V lost 4 bases, and 7 bases had no gene match. The CDR3 loop reads CASSPTSRSSYNEQFF. Written as DNA, the CDR3 is TGTGCCAGCAGCCCGACTAGCCGGAGCTCCTACAATGAGCAGTTCTTC.

CDR3 protein: CASSPPVSLYQETQYF. Written as DNA, the CDR3 is TGTGCCAGCTCACCACCGGTCAGCCTGTACCAAGAGACCCAGTACTTC. This chain uses TRBV18 with TRBJ2-5; D remains unclear. Per the germline V gene, CDR1 is KGHSH and CDR2 is LQKENI. CDR3 size: 16 residues. Trimming removed 0 bases from V and 0 bases from J, with 11 bases in between.

The chain links TRBV27 to TRBJ2-1, with D possibly being TRBD1 or TRBD2 (6 bases each). Per germline, CDR1 MNHEY and CDR2 SMNVEV (reference sequence). Trimming took 6 bases from V and 6 from J, leaving 21 bases between them. This CDR3 region has 16 residues. The CDR3 sequence: CASSPPGGGHINEQFF. The CDR3, as DNA: TGTGCCAGCAGCCCCCCCGGAGGGGGGCACATCAATGAGCAGTTCTTC.

This clone is a singleton in its sample. This chain connects TRBV28 to TRBJ1-6, with D possibly matching TRBD1 (5 bases). Trimming shortened V by 2 bases and J by 0 bases, and 17 bases separated the two germline ends. From germline, CDR1 is MDHEN and CDR2 SYDVKM. The CDR3 length is 19 residues. CDR3 in DNA: TGTGCCAGCAGTTTAACGGGGGACGTGTGGAGCTCCTATAATTCACCCCTCCACTTT. This gives the protein CASSLTGDVWSSYNSPLHF. The full variable domain, in which reference TRBV28 and TRBJ1-6 provide the parts outside the CDR3, is DVKVTQSSRYLVKRTGEKVFLECVQDMDHENMFWYRQDPGLGLRLIYFSYDVKMKEKGDIPEGYSVSREKKERFSLILESASTNQTSMYLCASSLTGDVWSSYNSPLHFGNGTRLTVT.

The chain carries TRBV5-1 and TRBJ2-5; 12 bases map to TRBD1. There are 14 residues in the CDR3. Looked up from germline, CDR1 is SGHRS and CDR2 is YFSETQ. The V gene end was trimmed by 4 bases and the J gene end by 5 bases; junction bases not matched to a gene: 3. The CDR3 DNA follows: TGCGCCAGCAGCACCGGGACAGGGGGCGAGACCCAGTACTTC. This translates into CASSTGTGGETQYF.

The V call is TRBV7-2, the J call TRBJ2-7; possible D gene TRBD2, 6 bases. This CDR3 has 18 amino acids. Trimming stripped 1 base from V and 3 bases from J, with 22 bases between. From germline, CDR1 is SGHTA and CDR2 FQGNSA. In DNA form, the CDR3 reads TGTGCCAGCAGCTTAGTCGGGACTCCCTGGGACTCGGGCTACGAGCAGTACTTC. This encodes CASSLVGTPWDSGYEQYF.

With regard to this clone: Sequence at one end of the junction differs from germline and may be a read error. The rearrangement joins TRBV7-9 to TRBJ2-5; D assignment may be TRBD1 or TRBD2 (5 bases each). The CDR3 spans 14 residues. Germline V gives CDR1 SEHNR, CDR2 FQNEAQ (reference sequence). DNA for the CDR3: TGTGCCAGCAGCGTAGCGACAGTCCAAGAGACCCAGTACTTC. This codes for CASSVATVQETQYF.

The CDR3 DNA reads TGTGCCAGCAGTGATGACAGGGACGAGACCCAGTACTTC. It translates to CASSDDRDETQYF. The chain carries TRBV2 and TRBJ2-5; the match to TRBD1 covers 7 bases. The CDR3 totals 13 residues. Germline V gene sequence: CDR1 SNHLY, CDR2 FYNNEI. V was clipped by 3 bases and J by 5 bases; unmatched bases: 3.

This clone appeared once. This CDR3 reads CASRRSGANEKLFF. The CDR3 nucleotides read TGCGCCAGCAGGAGGAGTGGGGCTAATGAAAAACTGTTTTTT. The chain carries TRBV4-1 and TRBJ1-4; D is undetermined. Per germline, CDR1 MGHRA and CDR2 YSYEKL. The CDR3 extends over 14 amino acids. Trimming removed 6 bases from V and 3 bases from J, with 11 bases in between.

The rearrangement links TRBV30 to TRBJ1-6, with D unresolved. Germline V gene sequence: CDR1 GTSNPN, CDR2 SVGIG (reference sequence). The CDR3 covers 15 residues. Trimming took off 3 bases at V and 0 bases at J, with 9 bases between the two ends. The CDR3 DNA sequence: TGTGCCTGGAGATACCCTAGCTCCTATAATTCACCCCTCCACTTT. Its translation is CAWRYPSSYNSPLHF.

The CDR3: CASSLLASGSYNEQFF. The CDR3 region has the DNA TGTGCCAGCAGCTTACTCGCTAGCGGATCCTACAATGAGCAGTTCTTC. The J gene is TRBJ2-1, the V gene TRBV11-2; 7 nucleotides match TRBD2. There are 16 residues in the CDR3. V trimming: 2 bases; J trimming: 1 base; junction bases outside the gene matches: 5. The germline V gene has CDR1 SGHAT and CDR2 FQNNGV.

This clone was counted only a few times. The CDR3 reads CATSIDGRGVTEAFF. For the CDR3, the DNA is TGTGCCACCAGCATCGATGGAAGGGGGGTGACTGAAGCTTTCTTT. The V gene is TRBV15, the J gene TRBJ1-1; TRBD1 might be the D (6 bases). The CDR3 covers 15 residues. Germline CDR1 and CDR2: LNHNV and YYDKDF (reference sequence). V lost 4 bases and J lost 5, with 17 bases in between.

This clone showed up many times. V is TRBV4-2 and J is TRBJ2-2; 12 nucleotides match TRBD1. This CDR3 has 16 residues. From germline, CDR1 is LGHNA and CDR2 YNFKEQ. Trimming cost V 0 bases and J 6 bases; bases outside gene matches: 2. The CDR3 sequence is CASSQDGTGGPGELFF. As DNA, the CDR3 is TGTGCCAGCAGCCAAGACGGGACAGGGGGCCCCGGGGAGCTGTTTTTT.

This clone came up once. The V gene is TRBV19, the J gene TRBJ2-2; 8 nucleotides align to TRBD2. The ends lost 7 bases at V and 1 base at J; junction bases unmatched: 2. The CDR3 runs 14 residues. The germline CDR1 and CDR2 sequences are LNHDA and SQIVND (reference sequence). CDR3 coding DNA: TGTGCCAGTAAGCGGGAGCGGAACACCGGGGAGCTGTTTTTT. Encoded protein: CASKRERNTGELFF.

This chain joins TRBV7-2 and TRBJ1-2; D not resolved. Trimming stripped 1 base from V and 4 bases from J, with 10 bases between. The V gene's germline CDR1 is SGHTA and CDR2 FQGNSA. The length of the CDR3 is 14 residues. The CDR3 sequence: CASSLGWEGYGYTF. As DNA, the CDR3 is TGTGCCAGCAGCTTAGGGTGGGAAGGCTATGGCTACACCTTC.

The CDR3 loop reads CASSSRSEAEEKLFF. For the CDR3, the DNA is TGTGCCAGCAGCTCCCGATCAGAAGCGGAGGAAAAACTGTTTTTT. This chain uses TRBV13 with TRBJ1-4, with D hard to call. Germline-derived CDR1 and CDR2 are PRHDT and FYEKMQ (reference sequence). The CDR3 length is 15 residues. The V end lost 4 bases, the J end lost 8 bases, and 17 bases lay between the germline ends.

The V call is TRBV6-5, the J call TRBJ1-1; D is ambiguous. V was shortened by 2 bases and J by 0 bases, with 7 bases between the two germline ends. Germline V gene lookup returns CDR1 MNHEY and CDR2 SVGAGI. The CDR3 consists of 14 residues. Here the CDR3 DNA reads TGTGCCAGCAGTTACAGAATCATGAACACTGAAGCTTTCTTT. As protein: CASSYRIMNTEAFF.

The J gene is TRBJ2-4, the V gene TRBV19; a weak D match, TRBD1 (6 bases). V dropped 7 bases and J dropped 1 base, with 29 bases sitting between them. The germline V gene has CDR1 LNHDA and CDR2 SQIVND (reference sequence). The CDR3 covers 20 residues. CDR3 sequence reads: CASTTEYVGQSLGAKNIQYF. The CDR3 bases are TGTGCCAGTACCACAGAGTATGTAGGACAGAGCCTAGGGGCCAAAAACATTCAGTACTTC.

The genes are TRBV23-1 and TRBJ2-7; 7 bases align to TRBD1. TRBV23-1 counts as an open reading frame of uncertain function. The V and J ends lost 3 bases and 5 bases, in that order; junction bases with no gene match: 7. The CDR3 runs to 14 residues. The CDR3 loop reads CASSQEQGFDEQYV. CDR3 nucleotides: TGCGCCAGCAGTCAGGAACAGGGGTTCGACGAGCAGTACGTC.

This chain joins TRBV10-3 and TRBJ2-3; no definite D call. The CDR3 extends over 13 amino acids. Germline-derived CDR1 and CDR2 are ENHRY and SYGVKD. V was trimmed by 7 bases and J by 4 bases, leaving 12 bases between them. The CDR3 bases are TGTGCCATCACCATAGGCGCTTCAGATACGCAGTATTTT. As protein: CAITIGASDTQYF.